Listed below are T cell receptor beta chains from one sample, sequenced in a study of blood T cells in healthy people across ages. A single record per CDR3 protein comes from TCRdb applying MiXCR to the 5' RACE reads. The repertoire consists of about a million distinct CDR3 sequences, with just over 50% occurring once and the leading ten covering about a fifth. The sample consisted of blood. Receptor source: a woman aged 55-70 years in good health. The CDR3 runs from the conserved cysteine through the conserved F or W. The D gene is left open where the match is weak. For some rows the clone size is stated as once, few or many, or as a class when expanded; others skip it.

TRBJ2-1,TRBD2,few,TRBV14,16,TGTGCCAGCAGCCGACTGGGACGAGCGGGAAGCAATGAGCAGTTCTTC,CASSRLGRAGSNEQFF
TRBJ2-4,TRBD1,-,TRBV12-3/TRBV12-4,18,TGTGCCAGCAGTTTAGGAATGGACAGGGGGCGAACCGTGGACTATCAGTACTTC,CASSLGMDRGRTVDYQYF
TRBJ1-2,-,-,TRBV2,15,TGTGCCAGCAGTGAACCGGCAGGATATGTAAATGGCTACACCTTC,CASSEPAGYVNGYTF
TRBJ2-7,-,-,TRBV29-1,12,TGCAGCGTTAATTCCAGATCCTACGAGCAGTACTTC,CSVNSRSYEQYF
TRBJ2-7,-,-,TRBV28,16,TGTGCCAGCAGTTTAGTTGGGTCGCTAGCGAGGTACGAGCAGTACTTC,CASSLVGSLARYEQYF
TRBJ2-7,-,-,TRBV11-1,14,TGTGCCAGCAGCGTGACCGAGAACTCCTACGAGCAGTACTTC,CASSVTENSYEQYF
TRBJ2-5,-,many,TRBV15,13,TGTGCCACCAGCAGAGTTAACGACCGGGAGCAGTACTTC,CATSRVNDREQYF
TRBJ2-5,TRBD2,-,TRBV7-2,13,TGTGCCAGCAAAACTAGCGGGAGCAGGGCGCAGTACTTC,CASKTSGSRAQYF
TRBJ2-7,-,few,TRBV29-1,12,TGCAGCATTCCGGGACCACGGTACGAGCAGTACTTC,CSIPGPRYEQYF
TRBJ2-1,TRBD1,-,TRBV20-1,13,TGCAGTGCTGAACTACAGGGGGCGTATGAGCAGTTCTTC,CSAELQGAYEQFF
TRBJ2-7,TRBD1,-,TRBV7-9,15,TGTGCCAGCAGCCTAACGACAGGGGGCTTCTACGAGCAGTACTTC,CASSLTTGGFYEQYF
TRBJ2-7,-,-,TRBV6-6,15,TGTGCCAGCAGTTACTATGCGGGTTCAGCCTACGAGCAGTACTTC,CASSYYAGSAYEQYF
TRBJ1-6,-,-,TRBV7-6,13,TGTGCCAGCAGCTTAACAGGGCTCTCACCCCTCCACTTT,CASSLTGLSPLHF
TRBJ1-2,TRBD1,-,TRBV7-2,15,TGTGCCAGCAGCGTGACAGGGGGCCTGAACTATGGCTACACCTTC,CASSVTGGLNYGYTF
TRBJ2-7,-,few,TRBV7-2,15,TGTGCCAGCAGCCGCGGGCAGGGGCCTTTCTACGAGCAGTACTTC,CASSRGQGPFYEQYF
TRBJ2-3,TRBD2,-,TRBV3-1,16,TGTGCCAGCAGCCCCGTACCGACTAGCCGCACAGATACGCAGTATTTT,CASSPVPTSRTDTQYF
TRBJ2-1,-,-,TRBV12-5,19,TGTGCTAGTGGTTTGGTAGTGGGACAGCTAACTAGCGGAAACAATGAGCAGTTCTTC,CASGLVVGQLTSGNNEQFF
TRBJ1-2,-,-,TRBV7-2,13,TGTGCCAGCAGCTTAGACCCGGGCAATGGCTACACCTTC,CASSLDPGNGYTF